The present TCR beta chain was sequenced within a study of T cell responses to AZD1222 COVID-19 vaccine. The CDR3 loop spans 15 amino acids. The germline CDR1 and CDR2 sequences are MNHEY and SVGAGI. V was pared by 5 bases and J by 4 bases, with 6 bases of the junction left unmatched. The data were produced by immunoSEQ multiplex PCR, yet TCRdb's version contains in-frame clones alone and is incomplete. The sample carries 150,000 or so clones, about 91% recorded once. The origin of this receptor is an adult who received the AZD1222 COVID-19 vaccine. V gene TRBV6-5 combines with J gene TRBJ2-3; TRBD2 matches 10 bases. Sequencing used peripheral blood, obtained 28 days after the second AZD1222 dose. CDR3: CASSQASGGADTQYF. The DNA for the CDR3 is TGTGCCAGCAGTCAGGCTAGCGGGGGAGCAGATACGCAGTATTTT.